This T cell receptor beta chain is drawn from a study of chemoradiotherapy in HPV16-positive cancers. Assay: immunoSEQ multiplex PCR; the TCRdb copy retains only in-frame clones and omits some. This table holds 20,000 or so clones, around four fifths found once. Study-level points and caveats: HPV-specific T cells were functionally defined from only two HPV16-positive patients. For HPV16-positive patients, expanding HPV-responsive T cells associated with longer recurrence-free survival.

The germline CDR1 and CDR2 sequences are LNHNV and YYDKDF (reference sequence). The junction had 4 bases not matched to a gene; V was cut back by 3 bases and J by 6 bases. This CDR3 is 13 amino acids long. As regards this clone: Its antigen is not identified.

This TCR derives from a human donor with HPV-associated anogenital cancer. The V gene is TRBV15, the J gene TRBJ2-7, with 8 bases lining up with TRBD1. The sequencing used blood, collected from a patient who underwent chemoradiotherapy. The CDR3 DNA reads TGTGCCACCAGCAGGGACAGGGAGAGCGAGCAGTACTTC. Protein product: CATSRDRESEQYF. The variable domain in full, completed from reference TRBV15 and TRBJ2-7, reads DAMVIQNPRYQVTQFGKPVTLSCSQTLNHNVMYWYQQKSSQAPKLLFHYYDKDFNNEADTPDNFQSRRPNTSFCFLDIRSPGLGDTAMYLCATSRDRESEQYFGPGTRLTVT.